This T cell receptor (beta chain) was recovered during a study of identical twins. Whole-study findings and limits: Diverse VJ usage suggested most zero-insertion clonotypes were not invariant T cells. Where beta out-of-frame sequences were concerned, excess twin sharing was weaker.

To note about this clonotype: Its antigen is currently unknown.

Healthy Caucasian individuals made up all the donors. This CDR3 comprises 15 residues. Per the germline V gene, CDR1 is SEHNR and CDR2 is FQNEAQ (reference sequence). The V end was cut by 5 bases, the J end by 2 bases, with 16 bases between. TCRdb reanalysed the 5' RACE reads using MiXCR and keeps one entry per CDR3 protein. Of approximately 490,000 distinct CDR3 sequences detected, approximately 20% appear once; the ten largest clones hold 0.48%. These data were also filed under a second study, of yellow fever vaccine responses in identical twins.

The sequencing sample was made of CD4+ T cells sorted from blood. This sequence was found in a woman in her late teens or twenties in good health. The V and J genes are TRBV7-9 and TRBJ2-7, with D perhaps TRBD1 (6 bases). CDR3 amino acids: CASSHQTGNTYEQYV. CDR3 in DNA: TGTGCCAGCAGCCACCAAACAGGGAACACCTACGAGCAGTACGTC.